This passage covers 17 T cell receptor beta chains from one sample sequenced in a study of quantifying T cell responses using KT2 cells. Study summary: cDNA was made from DNase-treated RNA using alpha and beta constant primers.

An oligo carrying a UMI was ligated to the cDNA 3' end. An equimolar mix of RC1.1 and RC1.2 primed the beta chain across TRBC1 and TRBC2. In TCRdb, the UMI-ligation and nested PCR reads were re-called with MiXCR into one record per CDR3 protein. Here the sample spans about 30,000 distinct CDR3 sequences, about 7.3% being singletons. The sequenced material came from PBMCs spiked with cells of the T cell clone KT2. The receptor set was obtained from a human donor.

The chain has TRBV12-3 or TRBV12-4 and TRBJ2-1; 8 bases map to TRBD2. The CDR3 has 14 residues. Trimming at V came to 5 bases and at J to 8 bases, leaving 8 bases not matched to a gene. CDR3 region: CASSQERELDEQFF. For the CDR3, the DNA is TGTGCCAGCAGTCAGGAGCGGGAGTTGGATGAGCAGTTCTTC.

This chain uses TRBV18 with TRBJ2-6; D gene ambiguous. V lost 1 base to trimming and J lost 0 bases, with 13 bases between them. CDR1 KGHSH and CDR2 LQKENI come from the germline V gene. This CDR3 region has 18 residues. CDR3 region: CASSPQRPQSSGANVLTF. The CDR3 DNA is TGTGCCAGCTCACCACAACGCCCTCAGAGCTCTGGGGCCAACGTCCTGACTTTC. The full variable domain, completed using reference TRBV18 and TRBJ2-6, is NAGVMQNPRHLVRRRGQEARLRCSPMKGHSHVYWYRQLPEEGLKFMVYLQKENIIDESGMPKERFSAEFPKEGPSILRIQQVVRGDSAAYFCASSPQRPQSSGANVLTFGAGSRLTVL.

This clonotype has a single count. The rearrangement links TRBV27 to TRBJ1-6, with D tentatively TRBD1 (5 bases). Trimming took 2 bases from V and 17 from J, leaving 22 bases between them. In germline, CDR1 is MNHEY, CDR2 SMNVEV (reference sequence). The CDR3 has 15 amino acids. CDR3 DNA sequence: TGTGCCAGCAGTTTAGTGGGGCAGGGAGAAATGGCCATCCACTTT. It encodes CASSLVGQGEMAIHF.

The sample holds a few counts of this clonotype. The CDR3 protein is CASSGGDGSSTEAFF. The DNA of the CDR3 is TGTGCCAGCAGCGGGGGCGATGGGTCGAGCACTGAAGCTTTCTTT. The chain has TRBV2 and TRBJ1-1, with a possible D match to TRBD1 (6 bases). The CDR3 has 15 residues. Germline values: CDR1 SNHLY, CDR2 FYNNEI. The V end was cut by 6 bases, the J end by 4 bases, with 18 bases between.

This clonotype was seen repeatedly, ten times or more. The chain uses TRBV5-1 and TRBJ2-3, with 7 bases that match TRBD1. CDR3 length: 17 amino acids. Germline CDR1 is SGHRS and CDR2 is YFSETQ. V shed 6 bases and J 0 bases; nucleotides not matched to a gene: 13. CDR3 protein: CASTNWDSSSSTDTQYF. CDR3 in DNA: TGCGCCAGCACCAACTGGGACAGCAGCTCTAGCACAGATACGCAGTATTTT.

The chain has TRBV9 and TRBJ2-3; possible D gene TRBD2, 6 bases. Trimming removed 4 bases at V and 4 bases at J, with 10 bases between. The CDR3 sequence is 13 residues long. CDR1 is SGDLS, CDR2 YYNGEE, per germline. The CDR3 DNA is TGTGCCAGCAGCTCCAGACTAGCAGATACGCAGTATTTT. Protein sequence: CASSSRLADTQYF. Based on the CDR3 plus reference TRBV9 and TRBJ2-3, the full variable domain is DSGVTQTPKHLITATGQRVTLRCSPRSGDLSVYWYQQSLDQGLQFLIQYYNGEERAKGNILERFSAQQFPDLHSELNLSSLELGDSALYFCASSSRLADTQYFGPGTRLTVL.

This clonotype has a count of ten or more. The V call is TRBV28, the J call TRBJ1-1; D unclear. The germline gives CDR1 MDHEN, CDR2 SYDVKM. The CDR3 loop spans 15 amino acids. V lost 3 bases and J 1 base, leaving 12 bases between the germline ends. CDR3 protein: CASSFLTLRNTEAFF. CDR3 coding DNA: TGTGCCAGCAGTTTCCTGACTCTTCGGAACACTGAAGCTTTCTTT. Combining the CDR3 with reference TRBV28 and TRBJ1-1 gives the whole variable domain DVKVTQSSRYLVKRTGEKVFLECVQDMDHENMFWYRQDPGLGLRLIYFSYDVKMKEKGDIPEGYSVSREKKERFSLILESASTNQTSMYLCASSFLTLRNTEAFFGQGTRLTVV.

This clonotype was counted ten times or more. This chain uses TRBV12-3 or TRBV12-4 with TRBJ2-1; no firm D call. CDR3 size: 14 residues. Between the trimmed V and J ends, which lost 7 bases and 0 bases, there was a span of 10 bases. CDR3: CASTYGVSYNEQFF. The CDR3 DNA is TGTGCCAGCACCTACGGAGTCTCCTACAATGAGCAGTTCTTC.

The chain joins TRBV12-3 or TRBV12-4 to TRBJ1-1; TRBD1 might be the D (5 bases). Trimming shortened V by 2 bases and J by 0 bases, and 16 bases separated the two germline ends. The CDR3 runs 17 residues. The CDR3 DNA follows: TGTGCCAGCAGTTTAAGGGCAGGGCCGAAGATGAACACTGAAGCTTTCTTT. Translated, it gives CASSLRAGPKMNTEAFF.

Only a few counts were recorded for this clonotype. The J gene is TRBJ1-1, the V gene TRBV11-2, with 8 bases fitting TRBD1. V gave up 6 bases and J gave up 10 bases; unmatched junction bases: 7. The germline V gene has CDR1 SGHAT and CDR2 FQNNGV. This CDR3 region has 12 residues. CDR3 residues: CASRDTGGRAFF. For the CDR3, the DNA is TGTGCCAGCAGAGATACAGGGGGAAGAGCTTTCTTT.

This clonotype was counted a few times. The V and J genes are TRBV5-6 and TRBJ2-7; D gene ambiguous. Germline V gives CDR1 SGHDT, CDR2 YYEEEE. The CDR3 covers 13 residues. V was clipped by 1 base and J by 1 base, with 6 bases between them. CDR3 loop: CASSLLGSYEQYF. CDR3 coding DNA: TGTGCCAGCAGCTTGTTGGGTTCCTACGAGCAGTACTTC.

This clonotype was observed many times. The chain carries TRBV5-1 and TRBJ1-4; D not certain. Germline CDR1 is SGHRS and CDR2 is YFSETQ. Trimming cost V 2 bases and J 7 bases, with 15 bases left between them. This CDR3 is 15 amino acids long. CDR3 sequence reads: CASSFGGLQGEKLFF. CDR3 nucleotide sequence: TGCGCCAGCAGCTTCGGTGGGCTCCAAGGTGAAAAACTGTTTTTT.

The rearrangement links TRBV7-6 to TRBJ1-2; D is unresolved. Deletions cut 1 base from V and 5 bases from J, with 5 bases between. From germline, CDR1 is SGHVS and CDR2 FNYEAQ. The CDR3 is 12 amino acids. The CDR3 reads CASSLGGYGYTF. The CDR3 bases are TGTGCCAGCAGCTTAGGCGGTTATGGCTACACCTTC.

The table lists this clonotype with many counts. J is TRBJ2-3 and V is TRBV4-1; 7 bases match TRBD1. The CDR3 contains 15 residues. Losses at the gene ends were 3 bases for V and 7 bases for J; bases not matched to a gene: 10. Germline assignment: CDR1 MGHRA and CDR2 YSYEKL. For the CDR3, the DNA is TGCGCCAGCAGCCAGGTTAACCGGGACAGCCATACGCAGTATTTT. This codes for CASSQVNRDSHTQYF.

This clonotype was observed at least ten times. The rearrangement uses TRBV7-9 and TRBJ2-3; tentatively, D is TRBD1 (6 bases). Trimming shortened V by 0 bases and J by 3 bases, and 16 bases separated the two germline ends. The CDR3 totals 17 residues. Germline-derived CDR1 and CDR2 are SEHNR and FQNEAQ (reference sequence). Here the CDR3 DNA reads TGTGCCAGCAGCTTAGCACCGTACAGGGAAACGACAGATACGCAGTATTTT. Residues: CASSLAPYRETTDTQYF.

This clonotype came up many times. CDR3 residues: CASSPGLTSTDTQYF. In DNA, the CDR3 is TGTGCCAGCAGCCCAGGGTTAACTAGCACAGATACGCAGTATTTT. The chain links TRBV11-2 to TRBJ2-3; a possible D gene is TRBD1 (5 bases). Germline CDR1 and CDR2: SGHAT and FQNNGV. Deletions cut 5 bases from V and 0 bases from J, with 12 bases between. CDR3 size: 15 residues. The entire variable domain, with the rest obtained from reference TRBV11-2 and TRBJ2-3, is as follows: EAGVAQSPRYKIIEKRQSVAFWCNPISGHATLYWYQQILGQGPKLLIQFQNNGVVDDSQLPKDRFSAERLKGVDSTLKIQPAKLEDSAVYLCASSPGLTSTDTQYFGPGTRLTVL.

This chain connects TRBV19 to TRBJ1-1; 9 nucleotides line up with TRBD1. The CDR3 loop spans 16 amino acids. Germline V gene data show CDR1 as LNHDA and CDR2 as SQIVND (reference sequence). V gave up 3 bases and J gave up 0 bases; unmatched junction bases: 5. CDR3 amino acids: CASSIGDREMNTEAFF. The CDR3 DNA reads as TGTGCCAGTAGTATTGGGGACAGGGAGATGAACACTGAAGCTTTCTTT.